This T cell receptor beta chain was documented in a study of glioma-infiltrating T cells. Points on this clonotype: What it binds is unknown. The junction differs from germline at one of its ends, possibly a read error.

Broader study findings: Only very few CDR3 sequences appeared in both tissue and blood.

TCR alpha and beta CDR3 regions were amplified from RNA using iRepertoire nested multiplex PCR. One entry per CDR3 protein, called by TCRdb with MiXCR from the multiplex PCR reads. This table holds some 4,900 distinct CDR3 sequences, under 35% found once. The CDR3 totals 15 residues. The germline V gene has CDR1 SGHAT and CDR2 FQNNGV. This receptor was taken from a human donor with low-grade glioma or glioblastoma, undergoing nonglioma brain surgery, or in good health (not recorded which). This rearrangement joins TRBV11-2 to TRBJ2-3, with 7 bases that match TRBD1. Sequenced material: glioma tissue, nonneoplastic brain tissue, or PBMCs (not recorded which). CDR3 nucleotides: TGTGCCAGAAGCTCGACAGGGTCCAGCACAGATACGCAGTATTTT. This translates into CARSSTGSSTDTQYF. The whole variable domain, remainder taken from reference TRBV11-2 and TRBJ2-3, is EAGVAQSPRYKIIEKRQSVAFWCNPISGHATLYWYQQILGQGPKLLIQFQNNGVVDDSQLPKDRFSAERLKGVDSTLKIQPAKLEDSAVYLCARSSTGSSTDTQYFGPGTRLTVL.